These 6 T cell receptor beta chains share one sample of origin, sequenced in a study of T cell responses to AZD1222 COVID-19 vaccine. Sequencing was performed with immunoSEQ multiplex PCR; in TCRdb, only in-frame clones are kept and a portion is missing. The profile shows approximately 150,000 clones, about 92% of them singletons. This material consisted of peripheral blood, taken after recovery from COVID-19. The source is an adult who had recovered from COVID-19.

This clone was counted a few times. The CDR3 DNA reads TGTGCCAGCAGAAGACTTCCACTAGCGAGCACAGATACGCAGTATTTT. Amino acids: CASRRLPLASTDTQYF. The V and J genes are TRBV2 and TRBJ2-3; 7 positions match TRBD2. V gave up 6 bases and J gave up 0 bases; unmatched junction bases: 9. The CDR3 is 16 residues long. Looked up from germline, CDR1 is SNHLY and CDR2 is FYNNEI.

The rearrangement joins TRBV19 to TRBJ1-2; no clear D. Germline V gene sequence: CDR1 LNHDA, CDR2 SQIVND (reference sequence). The CDR3 loop spans 14 amino acids. Deletions cut 5 bases from V and 4 bases from J, with 14 bases between. The CDR3 DNA is TGTGCCAGTAGTCCCCATGAGGCCCCCTATGGCTACACCTTC. It codes for CASSPHEAPYGYTF. The full variable domain, its missing parts supplied by reference TRBV19 and TRBJ1-2, is DGGITQSPKYLFRKEGQNVTLSCEQNLNHDAMYWYRQDPGQGLRLIYYSQIVNDFQKGDIAEGYSVSREKKESFPLTVTSAQKNPTAFYLCASSPHEAPYGYTFGSGTRLTVV.

The chain has TRBV9 and TRBJ2-7, with a possible D match to TRBD2 (5 bases). V was clipped by 2 bases and J by 6 bases, with 12 bases between them. This CDR3 is built from 13 residues. Germline assignment: CDR1 SGDLS and CDR2 YYNGEE. The CDR3 here is CASSVELVSEQYF. The DNA of the CDR3 is TGTGCCAGCAGCGTCGAACTAGTATCCGAGCAGTACTTC.

This rearrangement joins TRBV6-5 to TRBJ2-7, with TRBD1 matching over 9 bases. The junction had 7 bases not matched to a gene; V was cut back by 6 bases and J by 4 bases. Germline-derived CDR1 and CDR2 are MNHEY and SVGAGI. This CDR3 region has 14 residues. CDR3 sequence reads: CASSAGTGLYEQYF. CDR3 bases: TGTGCCAGCAGCGCCGGGACAGGGCTTTACGAGCAGTACTTC.

The chain has TRBV9 and TRBJ2-5; D gene ambiguous. This CDR3 contains 15 residues. Trimming left V 2 bases short and J 0 bases short, with 11 bases between. CDR1 and CDR2 from the germline V gene are SGDLS and YYNGEE. The CDR3 region is CASSVDQRHQETQYF. The CDR3 DNA sequence: TGTGCCAGCAGCGTTGACCAGAGACACCAAGAGACCCAGTACTTC.

The V and J genes are TRBV29-1 and TRBJ2-1; 9 nucleotides agree with TRBD2. Trimming removed 1 base from V and 10 bases from J; junction bases left unmatched: 17. Germline CDR1 is SQVTM and CDR2 is ANQGSEA. This CDR3 region has 17 residues. CDR3 in amino acids: CSVEGEWWREGLNEQFF. The CDR3 DNA reads TGCAGCGTTGAAGGCGAATGGTGGCGGGAGGGCCTCAACGAGCAGTTCTTC.